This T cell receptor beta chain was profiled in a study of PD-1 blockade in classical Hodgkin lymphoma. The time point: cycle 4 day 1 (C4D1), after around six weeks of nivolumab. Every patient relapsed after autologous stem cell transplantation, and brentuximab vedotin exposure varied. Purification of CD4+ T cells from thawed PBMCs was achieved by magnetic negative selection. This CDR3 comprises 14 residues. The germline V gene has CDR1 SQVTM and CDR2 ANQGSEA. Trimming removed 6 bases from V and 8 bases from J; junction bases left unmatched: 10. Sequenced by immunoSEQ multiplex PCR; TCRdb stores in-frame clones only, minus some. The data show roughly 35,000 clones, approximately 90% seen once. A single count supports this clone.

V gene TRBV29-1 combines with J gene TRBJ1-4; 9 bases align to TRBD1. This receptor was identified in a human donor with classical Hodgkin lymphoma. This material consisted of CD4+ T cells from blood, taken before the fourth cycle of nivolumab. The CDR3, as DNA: TGCAGCGTCGTACAGGGGGCATGGGAAGAAAAACTGTTTTTT. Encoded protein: CSVVQGAWEEKLFF.